The clone carrying this T cell receptor (beta chain) occurred many times. Losses at the gene ends were 4 bases for V and 5 bases for J; bases not matched to a gene: 10. There are 15 residues in the CDR3. CDR1 is SGHRS and CDR2 is YFSETQ in the germline V gene. The data originate from a study of T-cell reconstitution after alpha-beta-depleted transplantation in children. The authors prepared the TCRbeta library with unique molecular identifiers. Via MiXCR, TCRdb re-called the PCR reads, giving one row per CDR3 protein. This sample has roughly 610,000 distinct CDR3 sequences, with under 12% found just once.

This sequence joins TRBV5-1 and TRBJ1-1; TRBD1 matches 8 bases. The source is a human donor who donated a stem cell graft to a child with acute myeloid leukemia. Here the sequenced sample was PBMCs from the stem cell graft donor, taken from the stem cell graft. The CDR3 DNA reads TGCGCCAGCAGCCCGACGGACAGGGTTGGAACTGAAGCTTTCTTT. It is translated as CASSPTDRVGTEAFF.